This T cell receptor beta chain was documented in a study of Ad26.COV2.S vaccination and SARS-CoV-2 variants. Broader study findings: Vaccinees reportedly had broad spike-specific CD8+ and CD4+ T cell responses.

V lost 3 bases, J lost 6 bases, and 7 bases lay in between. This CDR3 spans 11 amino acids. Germline V gene data show CDR1 as DFQATT and CDR2 as SNEGSKA (reference sequence). Treatment denoted: over 15 received Ad26.COV2.S at low or high dose, single or two shots; 5 received placebo; per-sample allocation not given. Day 63 after the first vaccine or placebo injection was the time point for sampling. This table comes from immunoSEQ multiplex PCR, and its TCRdb copy is limited to in-frame clones, with some not included. The sample holds approximately 480,000 clones, around nine tenths seen once. About this clone itself: Antigen unknown.

This specimen was peripheral blood, taken in a trial of Ad26.COV2.S vaccine versus placebo. This TCR derives from a person between 18 and 60 years old who received the Ad26.COV2.S COVID-19 vaccine or a placebo. The chain couples TRBV20-1 to TRBJ2-3; D not resolved. This chain's CDR3 is CSASLDDTQYF. As DNA, the CDR3 is TGCAGTGCTAGTTTAGATGATACGCAGTATTTT.